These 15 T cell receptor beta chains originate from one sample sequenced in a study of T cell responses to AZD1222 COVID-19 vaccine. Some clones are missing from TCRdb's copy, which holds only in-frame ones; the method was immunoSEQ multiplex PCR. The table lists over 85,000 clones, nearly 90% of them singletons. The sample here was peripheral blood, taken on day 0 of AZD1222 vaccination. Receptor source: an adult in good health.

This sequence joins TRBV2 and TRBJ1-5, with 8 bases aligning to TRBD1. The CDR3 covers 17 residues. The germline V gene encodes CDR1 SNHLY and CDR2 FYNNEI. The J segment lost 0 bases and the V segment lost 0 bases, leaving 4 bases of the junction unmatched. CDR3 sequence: CASSEARQGISNQPQHF. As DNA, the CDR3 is TGTGCCAGCAGTGAAGCGAGACAGGGGATTAGCAATCAGCCCCAGCATTTT.

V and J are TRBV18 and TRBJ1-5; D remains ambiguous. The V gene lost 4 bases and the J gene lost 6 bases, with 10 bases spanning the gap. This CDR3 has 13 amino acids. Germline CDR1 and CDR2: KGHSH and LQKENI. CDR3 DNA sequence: TGTGCCAGCTCACAGGATGGGATTCAGCCCCAGCATTTT. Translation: CASSQDGIQPQHF.

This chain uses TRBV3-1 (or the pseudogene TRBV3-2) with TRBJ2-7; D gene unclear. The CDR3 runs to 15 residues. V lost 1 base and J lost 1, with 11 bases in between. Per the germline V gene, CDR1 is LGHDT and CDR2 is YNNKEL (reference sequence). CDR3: CASSQGQRVSYEQYF. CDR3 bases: TGTGCCAGCAGCCAAGGTCAACGGGTTTCCTACGAGCAGTACTTC.

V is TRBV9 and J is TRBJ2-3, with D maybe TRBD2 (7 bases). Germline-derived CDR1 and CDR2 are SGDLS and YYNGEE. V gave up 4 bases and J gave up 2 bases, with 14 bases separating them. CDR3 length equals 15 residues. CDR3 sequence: CASSSTGRVTDTQYF. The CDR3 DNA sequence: TGTGCCAGCAGCTCCACAGGGAGGGTCACAGATACGCAGTATTTT.

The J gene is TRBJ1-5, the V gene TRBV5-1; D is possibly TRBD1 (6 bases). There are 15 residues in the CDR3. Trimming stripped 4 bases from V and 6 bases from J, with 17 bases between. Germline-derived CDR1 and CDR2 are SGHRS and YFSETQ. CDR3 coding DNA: TGCGCCAGCAGCCACGACGGGGGCGCCGGTCAGCCCCAGCATTTT. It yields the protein CASSHDGGAGQPQHF.

In DNA form, the CDR3 reads TGTGCCAGCGGAGACAGGGGAAGAAACACCATATATTTT. Its protein is CASGDRGRNTIYF. This chain joins TRBV2 and TRBJ1-3; 8 bases line up with TRBD1. V was pared by 8 bases and J by 5 bases, with 5 bases of the junction left unmatched. Germline V gene sequence: CDR1 SNHLY, CDR2 FYNNEI. This CDR3 is 13 amino acids long.

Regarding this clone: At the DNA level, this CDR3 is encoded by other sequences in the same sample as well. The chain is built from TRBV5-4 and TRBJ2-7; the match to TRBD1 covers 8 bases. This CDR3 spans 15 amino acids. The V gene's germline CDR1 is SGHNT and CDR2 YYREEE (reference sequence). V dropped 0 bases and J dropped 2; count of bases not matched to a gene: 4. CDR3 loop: CASSLEGTGPYEQYF. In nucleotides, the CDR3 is TGTGCCAGCAGCTTGGAGGGGACAGGCCCCTACGAGCAGTACTTC.

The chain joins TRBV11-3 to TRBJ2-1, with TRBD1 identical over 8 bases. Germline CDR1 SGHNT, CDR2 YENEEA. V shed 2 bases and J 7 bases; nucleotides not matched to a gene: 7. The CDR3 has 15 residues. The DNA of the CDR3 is TGTGCCAGCAGCTTAAGGGGCAGGGGGCGGAATGAGCAGTTCTTC. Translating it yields CASSLRGRGRNEQFF.

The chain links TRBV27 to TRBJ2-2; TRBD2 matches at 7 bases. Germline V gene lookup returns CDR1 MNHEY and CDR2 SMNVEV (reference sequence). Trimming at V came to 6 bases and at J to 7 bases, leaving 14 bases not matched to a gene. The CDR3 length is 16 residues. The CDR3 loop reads CASRRVSGGSGGELFF. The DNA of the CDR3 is TGTGCCAGCAGACGGGTGTCGGGGGGTAGCGGCGGGGAGCTGTTTTTT.

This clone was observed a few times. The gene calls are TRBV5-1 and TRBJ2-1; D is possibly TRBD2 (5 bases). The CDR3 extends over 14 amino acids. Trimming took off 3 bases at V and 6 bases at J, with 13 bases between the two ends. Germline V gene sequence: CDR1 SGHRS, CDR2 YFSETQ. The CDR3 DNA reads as TGCGCCAGCAGCTACTCGAGCGGTAGCAATGAGCAGTTCTTC. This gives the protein CASSYSSGSNEQFF.

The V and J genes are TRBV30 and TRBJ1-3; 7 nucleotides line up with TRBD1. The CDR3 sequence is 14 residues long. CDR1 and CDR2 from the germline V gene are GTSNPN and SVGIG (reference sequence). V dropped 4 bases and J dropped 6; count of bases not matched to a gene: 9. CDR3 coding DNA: TGTGCCTGGACCCTGATACAGGGGCCAAACACCATATATTTT. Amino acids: CAWTLIQGPNTIYF.

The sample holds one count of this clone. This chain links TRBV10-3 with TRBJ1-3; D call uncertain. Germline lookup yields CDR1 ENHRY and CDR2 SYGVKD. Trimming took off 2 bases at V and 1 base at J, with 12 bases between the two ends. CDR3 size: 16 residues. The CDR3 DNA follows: TGTGCCATCAGTGAGGGTAGGGCGGCGTCTGGAAACACCATATATTTT. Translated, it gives CAISEGRAASGNTIYF.

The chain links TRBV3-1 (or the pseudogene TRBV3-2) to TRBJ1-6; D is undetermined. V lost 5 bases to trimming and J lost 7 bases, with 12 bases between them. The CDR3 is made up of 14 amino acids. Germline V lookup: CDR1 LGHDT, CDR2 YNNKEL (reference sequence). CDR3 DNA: TGTGCCAGCAGCATTCGGACGGACAATTCACCCCTCCACTTT. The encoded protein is CASSIRTDNSPLHF.

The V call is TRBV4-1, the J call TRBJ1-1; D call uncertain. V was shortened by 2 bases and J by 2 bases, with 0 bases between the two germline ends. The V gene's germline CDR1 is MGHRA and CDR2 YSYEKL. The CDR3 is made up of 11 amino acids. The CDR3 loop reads CASSQNTEAFF. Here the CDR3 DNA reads TGCGCCAGCAGCCAAAACACTGAAGCTTTCTTT.

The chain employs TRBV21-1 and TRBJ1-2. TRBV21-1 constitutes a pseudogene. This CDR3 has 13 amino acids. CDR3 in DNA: TGTGCCAGCAGCATCGGCCGGGGGGACGGCTACACCTTC. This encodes CASSIGRGDGYTF.